This is a list of T cell receptor beta chains from one sample in a study of T-cell reconstitution after alpha-beta-depleted transplantation in children. TCRdb itself ran the PCR reads through MiXCR, one entry per CDR3 protein. Here the sample spans 250,000 to 350,000 distinct CDR3 sequences, 23% being singletons. The input for sequencing was PBMCs, mostly from graft donor cells, taken 180 days after TCRalphabeta/CD19-depleted stem cell transplant. These receptor sequences come from a male patient between 5 and 17 years old who had a stem cell transplant for acute lymphoblastic leukemia, so the T cells may come from the graft donor. Each CDR3 is given with its conserved first and last residue. D genes are given only for firm matches. Not all rows give a size; the values are once, few, many and, for expanded clones, a class.

j_call d_call clone_size v_call cdr3_nt cdr3_aa
TRBJ2-1 TRBD2 few TRBV9 TGTGCCAGCAATATAGGACTAGCAGGCTACAATGAGCAGTTCTTC CASNIGLAGYNEQFF
TRBJ2-2 TRBD2 NA TRBV12-3/TRBV12-4 TGTGCCAGCCTAAGCGGGAGCGGGGTCACCGGGGAGCTGTTTTTT CASLSGSGVTGELFF
TRBJ2-7 TRBD1 NA TRBV7-3 TGTGCCAGCAGCTTAAATTCCGGGGACAGGGAGTACTTC CASSLNSGDREYF
TRBJ2-3 NA NA TRBV5-1 TGCGCCAGCAGCGCCCTGAGCACAGATACGCAGTATTTT CASSALSTDTQYF
TRBJ2-7 NA few TRBV11-2 TGTGCCAGCGGAGATGTCGAGACGAGATTGTACTTC CASGDVETRLYF
TRBJ2-5 TRBD2 NA TRBV15 TGTGCCACCAGCAGAGATCCCGGGACTAGCAGACAAGAGACCCAGTACTTC CATSRDPGTSRQETQYF
TRBJ2-3 TRBD1 few TRBV7-6 TGTGCCAGCACCTCGCTGGACAGGCTCGATACGCAGTATTTT CASTSLDRLDTQYF
TRBJ2-3 NA few TRBV9 TGTGCCAGCAGCGTAGAACAGGGGAGGAATACGCAGTATTTT CASSVEQGRNTQYF
TRBJ2-7 NA few TRBV12-3/TRBV12-4 TGTGCCAGCAGTTTTGGGCAGGGCAGGGGCGAGCAGTACTTC CASSFGQGRGEQYF
TRBJ2-1 NA NA TRBV24-1 TGTGCCACCAGTGGCACGTCGGGAAAATTTAATGAGCAGTTCTTC CATSGTSGKFNEQFF
TRBJ1-2 TRBD1 few TRBV10-2 TGCGCCAGCAGTGAGCAAAGACAGGGCGACGGCTATGGCTACACCTTC CASSEQRQGDGYGYTF
TRBJ1-4 NA few TRBV18 TGTGCCAGCTCACCGTCACAGAATAATGAAAAACTGTTTTTT CASSPSQNNEKLFF
TRBJ2-7 TRBD2 NA TRBV5-1 TGCGCCAGCAGCTTGCTTTTTACTAGCGGGAGTTCTTACGAGCAGTACTTC CASSLLFTSGSSYEQYF
TRBJ2-1 NA NA TRBV24-1 TGTGCCACCAGTGATTTAACTACTGGATCCTACAATGAGCAGTTCTTC CATSDLTTGSYNEQFF
TRBJ2-5 NA few TRBV29-1 TGCAGCGTTGAAGTGGGACGACGAGAGACCCAGTACTTC CSVEVGRRETQYF
TRBJ2-2 TRBD2 NA TRBV5-1 TGCGCCAGCAGCTTACCGGGACTAGCGTTCGCGAACACCGGGGAGCTGTTTTTT CASSLPGLAFANTGELFF
TRBJ1-3 TRBD1 few TRBV12-3/TRBV12-4 TGTGCCAGCAGCTTTAGTGTCTACTTCCAGCCGGGACAGTGGTACACCATATATTTT CASSFSVYFQPGQWYTIYF
TRBJ2-7 NA NA TRBV5-1 TGCGCCAGCAGCTTGGTCGGTGGGGGAGGCGAGCAGTACTTC CASSLVGGGGEQYF
TRBJ2-7 TRBD2 few TRBV3-1 TGTGCCAGCAGCCCCCAGACTAGCGGGAGATGGTACGAGCAGTACTTC CASSPQTSGRWYEQYF
TRBJ2-5 NA many TRBV7-6 TGTGCCAGCAGCCCCGAGGTAGAAGAGACCCAGTACTTC CASSPEVEETQYF
TRBJ2-5 NA few TRBV18 TGTGCCAGCTCACCAAATTTCCCCGGTGAGACCCAGTACTTC CASSPNFPGETQYF
TRBJ1-1 NA NA TRBV25-1 TGTGCCAGCACCCCCGGGGGGAAAGCTTTCTTT CASTPGGKAFF
TRBJ1-6 TRBD1 NA TRBV3-1 TGTGCCAGCAGCCCTGGGGACAGATCCAATTCACCCCTCCACTTT CASSPGDRSNSPLHF
TRBJ2-4 NA NA TRBV5-1 TGCGCCAGCAGCTCAGTCCCGGGACTAGCCAAAAACATTCAGTACTTC CASSSVPGLAKNIQYF
TRBJ2-7 NA NA TRBV20-1 TGCAGTGCCGACGGGACACAACTGAGCTCCTACGAGCAGTACTTC CSADGTQLSSYEQYF
TRBJ1-5 TRBD1 few TRBV9 TGTGCCAGCAGTAGACAGGGCGCTAATCAGCCCCAGCATTTT CASSRQGANQPQHF
TRBJ1-3 NA few TRBV5-1 TGCGCCAGCAGCTTCGGGGACGTAACCTCTGGAAACACCATATATTTT CASSFGDVTSGNTIYF
TRBJ2-2 TRBD1 few TRBV24-1 TGTGCCACCAGTGATCCTAGGACAGGGAGAGGCACCGGGGAGCTGTTTTTT CATSDPRTGRGTGELFF
TRBJ2-7 NA NA TRBV10-3 TGTGCCATCAGTGAGTCGGGCAGCGGGTTCCCGTCCTACGAGCAGTACTTC CAISESGSGFPSYEQYF
TRBJ1-2 NA NA TRBV2 TGTGCCAGCAGTTATCGACGGCTTTCGGGGTATGGCTACACCTTC CASSYRRLSGYGYTF
TRBJ2-5 TRBD2 NA TRBV12-3/TRBV12-4 TGTGCCAGCAGTTTGTTCTGGGCGGGAGCGGGAGAGACCCAGTACTTC CASSLFWAGAGETQYF
TRBJ1-5 NA NA TRBV24-1 TGTGCCACCAGTGACGCCCTTAGCAATCAGCCCCAGCATTTT CATSDALSNQPQHF
TRBJ1-2 NA NA TRBV20-1 TGCAGTGCTAGATCCCGTGGACAGACGATTCGAGCTAACTATGGCTACACCTTC CSARSRGQTIRANYGYTF
TRBJ1-1 TRBD1 few TRBV5-1 TGCGCCAGCAGCTTGGTGGGACAGAAGAACACTGAAGCTTTCTTT CASSLVGQKNTEAFF
TRBJ2-5 NA NA TRBV7-3 TGTGCCAGCAGCTTAACGGGGAGGCAAGAGACCCAGTACTTC CASSLTGRQETQYF
TRBJ1-3 NA NA TRBV6-5 TGTGCCAGCAGTTTTTCCCTTCAGGGTAGACGGACTGGAAACACCATATATTTT CASSFSLQGRRTGNTIYF
TRBJ1-2 TRBD1 NA TRBV6-5 TGTGCCAGCAGTTACCCTCCCGGGACAGGGGTAGAGGGCTACACCTTC CASSYPPGTGVEGYTF
TRBJ2-5 TRBD2 NA TRBV20-1 TGCAGTGCTAGATTTGTCGCGGGAGCAGAGACCCAGTACTTC CSARFVAGAETQYF
TRBJ1-2 NA NA TRBV7-9 TGTGCCAGCAGCTTAGCGAGGCTCTACTATGGCTACACCTTC CASSLARLYYGYTF
TRBJ1-4 NA few TRBV12-3/TRBV12-4 TGTGCCAGCAGTTCCGGGACCGCTAGAGAAAAACTGTTTTTT CASSSGTAREKLFF
TRBJ2-1 TRBD1 few TRBV27 TGTGCCAGCAGTTTAGGCTTGGGGGGGACAGGGGAATACAATGAGCAGTTCTTC CASSLGLGGTGEYNEQFF
TRBJ2-5 NA NA TRBV5-1 TGCGCCAGCAGCTTAACCGCTGCTCAAGAGACCCAGTACTTC CASSLTAAQETQYF
TRBJ2-1 NA NA TRBV20-1 TGCAGTGCTAGAGATCTCGGCCCCTCCAGCTCCTACAATGAGCAGTTCTTC CSARDLGPSSSYNEQFF
TRBJ2-5 NA few TRBV7-7 TGTGCCAGCAGCTTAAGTACAGGTGAAGAGACCCAGTACTTC CASSLSTGEETQYF
TRBJ2-7 NA NA TRBV6-5 TGTGCCAGCAGATATCCCGGGGGCGAGCAGTACTTC CASRYPGGEQYF